This T cell receptor beta chain comes out of a study of CD8 T cells in ankylosing spondylitis. Regarding the study as a whole: Both synovial fluid and blood in reactive arthritis had previously been reported to carry some motif variants. Matched ankylosing spondylitis synovial fluid reportedly contained a significantly enriched population of disease-linked clones. As for the disease-linked clones, they showed a CD8+ phenotype and occurred at relatively low frequencies in peripheral blood. What appeared characteristic of ankylosing spondylitis blood was a TCR beta motif of eight or nine highly homologous variants.

Per the germline V gene, CDR1 is LGHDT and CDR2 is YNNKEL (reference sequence). CDR3 size: 19 residues. V was pared by 2 bases and J by 5 bases, with 27 bases between. There are a few counts of this clonotype. Its target is not known. In making TCR beta libraries, quantitative 5'-RACE with molecular barcodes was used. TCRdb re-derived calls from the 5' RACE reads in MiXCR, one entry per CDR3 protein. The table includes almost 400,000 distinct CDR3 sequences, approximately 20% detected once. The V and J genes are TRBV3-1 and TRBJ2-5; perhaps TRBD1 as D (6 bases). The receptor was derived from a male donor with ankylosing spondylitis. The specimen was blood, either unsorted or a sorted T cell fraction (not recorded which). The CDR3 is CASSQYRERETNEPETQYF. DNA for the CDR3: TGTGCCAGCAGCCAATACAGGGAGAGGGAGACTAATGAGCCGGAGACCCAGTACTTC.